The 28 T cell receptor beta chains below were found in one sample sequenced in a study of blood T cells in healthy people across ages. For the second PCR, which ran for 7 to 11 cycles, a sample-barcoded 5' primer and a J-beta primer mix were used. Each CDR3 protein gets one entry after TCRdb re-called the 5' RACE reads with MiXCR. The table records approximately 940,000 distinct CDR3 sequences, about 48% of them present only once. Sample: blood. These receptors all stem from a man in his thirties or forties in good health.

V usage is TRBV15 and J usage is TRBJ2-1; 9 bases align to TRBD1. This CDR3 spans 15 amino acids. J was trimmed by 4 bases and V by 4 bases; bases with no gene match: 5. The germline CDR1 and CDR2 sequences are LNHNV and YYDKDF (reference sequence). DNA for the CDR3: TGTGCCACCAGCAAAAGGGACAGGGATTACAATGAGCAGTTCTTC. It translates to CATSKRDRDYNEQFF. The variable domain in full, with the rest retrieved from reference TRBV15 and TRBJ2-1, is DAMVIQNPRYQVTQFGKPVTLSCSQTLNHNVMYWYQQKSSQAPKLLFHYYDKDFNNEADTPDNFQSRRPNTSFCFLDIRSPGLGDTAMYLCATSKRDRDYNEQFFGPGTRLTVL.

This clonotype was picked up a small number of times. V gene TRBV20-1 combines with J gene TRBJ2-1, with 9 bases that match TRBD2. CDR1 and CDR2 from the germline V gene are DFQATT and SNEGSKA (reference sequence). This CDR3 comprises 14 residues. The J segment lost 10 bases and the V segment lost 6 bases, leaving 13 bases of the junction unmatched. CDR3 nucleotides: TGCAGTGCCCCTTTTCGGCGGGGGGGGAACGAGCAGTTCTTC. Translation: CSAPFRRGGNEQFF.

V and J are TRBV20-1 and TRBJ2-7; 7 bases align to TRBD1. The CDR3 totals 14 residues. Trimming at V came to 1 base and at J to 4 bases, leaving 7 bases not matched to a gene. Germline V gives CDR1 DFQATT, CDR2 SNEGSKA (reference sequence). The CDR3 region is CSARGTGALYEQYF. CDR3 DNA sequence: TGCAGTGCTAGAGGGACAGGCGCGCTTTACGAGCAGTACTTC.

This clonotype was seen a handful of times. The chain is built from TRBV29-1 and TRBJ2-1; D possibly corresponds to TRBD1 (6 bases). The J call may not be correct, given that the DNA end is closer to TRBJ2-7. Germline V gene sequence: CDR1 SQVTM, CDR2 ANQGSEA. The CDR3 has 13 amino acids. CDR3 sequence (DNA): TGCAGCGTTGCCCCTGGCAGGGGCAATGAGCAGTACTTC. This gives the protein CSVAPGRGNEQYF.

This clonotype showed up many times. This chain connects TRBV7-2 to TRBJ2-7; TRBD1 or TRBD2 may be the D gene (6 bases each). This CDR3 spans 15 amino acids. Trimming took off 1 base at V and 4 bases at J, with 14 bases between the two ends. From germline, CDR1 is SGHTA and CDR2 FQGNSA. The chain's CDR3 is CASSLGGGPVYEQYF. CDR3 nucleotide sequence: TGTGCCAGCAGCTTAGGAGGGGGGCCGGTGTACGAGCAGTACTTC.

This clonotype has a handful of counts. The V gene is TRBV5-1, the J gene TRBJ2-3; a possible D gene is TRBD1 (5 bases). Germline-derived CDR1 and CDR2 are SGHRS and YFSETQ. The V end was cut by 4 bases, the J end by 0 bases, with 9 bases between. The CDR3 covers 14 residues. Here the CDR3 DNA reads TGCGCCAGCAGCCAACAGGACAGCACAGATACGCAGTATTTT. It is translated as CASSQQDSTDTQYF. Using reference TRBV5-1 and TRBJ2-3 for the parts outside the CDR3, the full variable domain is KAGVTQTPRYLIKTRGQQVTLSCSPISGHRSVSWYQQTPGQGLQFLFEYFSETQRNKGNFPGRFSGRQFSNSRSEMNVSTLELGDSALYLCASSQQDSTDTQYFGPGTRLTVL.

This rearrangement joins TRBV4-1 to TRBJ2-1; 10 bases fit TRBD2. Germline V gene sequence: CDR1 MGHRA, CDR2 YSYEKL. V lost 3 bases to trimming and J lost 2 bases; unmatched junction nucleotides: 7. This CDR3 contains 17 residues. CDR3: CASSQASGGPPYNEQFF. CDR3 DNA: TGCGCCAGCAGCCAGGCTAGCGGGGGCCCCCCCTACAATGAGCAGTTCTTC.

This clonotype was observed many times. The rearrangement links TRBV10-3 to TRBJ2-3; 7 nucleotides agree with TRBD1. CDR3 length equals 13 residues. Trimming cost V 10 bases and J 4 bases; bases outside gene matches: 8. From germline, CDR1 is ENHRY and CDR2 SYGVKD. CDR3 residues: CANQGQGADTQYF. CDR3 nucleotide sequence: TGTGCCAATCAAGGGCAGGGGGCAGATACGCAGTATTTT.

This clonotype was detected a few times. The chain couples TRBV20-1 to TRBJ2-7; 14 nucleotides line up with TRBD2. Trimming removed 5 bases from V and 1 base from J; junction bases left unmatched: 4. There are 15 residues in the CDR3. Germline CDR1 and CDR2: DFQATT and SNEGSKA (reference sequence). CDR3 in amino acids: CSAPGLAGGSYEQYF. The CDR3 coding sequence is TGCAGTGCTCCAGGACTAGCGGGGGGTTCCTACGAGCAGTACTTC.

V is TRBV3-1 and J is TRBJ2-3, with 8 bases identical to TRBD2. V lost 6 bases to trimming and J lost 6 bases; unmatched junction nucleotides: 8. Germline CDR1 reads LGHDT; CDR2 reads YNNKEL (reference sequence). The length of the CDR3 is 14 residues. The CDR3 loop reads CASRRGVRRDTQYF. Written as DNA, the CDR3 is TGTGCCAGCAGGCGGGGGGTTCGTCGGGATACGCAGTATTTT.

The chain has TRBV7-2 and TRBJ1-2; 11 positions agree with TRBD1. The germline V gene has CDR1 SGHTA and CDR2 FQGNSA. V shed 4 bases and J 3 bases; nucleotides not matched to a gene: 7. CDR3 size: 16 residues. CDR3 DNA: TGTGCCAGCAGCTCTCGATGGACAGGGGGCTACTATGGCTACACCTTC. Its translation: CASSSRWTGGYYGYTF.

The CDR3 nucleotides are TGCAGCGTCAGGTACAGGGGGCCTCACACTGAAGCTTTCTTT. It codes for CSVRYRGPHTEAFF. The V gene is TRBV29-1, the J gene TRBJ1-1, with 9 bases aligning to TRBD1. V dropped 6 bases and J dropped 3; count of bases not matched to a gene: 8. Germline V CDR1 and CDR2: SQVTM, ANQGSEA. CDR3 length equals 14 residues.

Concerning this clonotype: A junction end diverges from the germline sequence, so it may reflect a read error. The chain combines TRBV4-1 with TRBJ2-7; D is uncertain. CDR3 length equals 15 residues. Germline lookup yields CDR1 MGHRA and CDR2 YSYEKL. CDR3 sequence (DNA): TGCGCCAGCAGCCAAGAGCCGCGCGACTCCGACGAGCAGTACTTC. Protein product: CASSQEPRDSDEQYF.

This sequence joins TRBV2 and TRBJ1-5; 7 bases are shared with TRBD1. J lost 5 bases, V lost 2 bases, and 3 bases had no gene match. Germline V gene data show CDR1 as SNHLY and CDR2 as FYNNEI. This CDR3 is 14 amino acids long. CDR3 region: CASSERDRDQPQHF. The DNA for the CDR3 is TGTGCCAGCAGTGAAAGGGACAGAGATCAGCCCCAGCATTTT.

The rearrangement uses TRBV2 and TRBJ2-7; D perhaps matches TRBD2 (6 bases). The CDR3 runs to 15 residues. Germline V CDR1 and CDR2: SNHLY, FYNNEI. V was pared by 6 bases and J by 5 bases, with 20 bases between. The CDR3 protein is CASRQEGRLGNEQYF. DNA for the CDR3: TGTGCCAGCAGGCAAGAAGGGAGACTAGGGAACGAGCAGTACTTC.

The rearrangement joins TRBV20-1 to TRBJ2-5; 7 bases align to TRBD1. The last part of the DNA fits TRBJ2-7 better; the J call may be wrong. The CDR3 spans 14 residues. The germline CDR1 and CDR2 sequences are DFQATT and SNEGSKA (reference sequence). The CDR3 protein is CSLDPRGPTCEQYF. The CDR3 DNA follows: TGCAGTCTAGATCCTAGGGGGCCCACCTGCGAGCAGTACTTC.

The chain joins TRBV20-1 to TRBJ2-1; 9 bases fit TRBD1. With 0 bases clipped from V and 13 bases from J, the junction kept 7 bases outside the gene matches. The CDR3 loop spans 13 amino acids. Germline CDR1 is DFQATT and CDR2 is SNEGSKA (reference sequence). CDR3 sequence reads: CSARDPLGQGQFF. CDR3 nucleotide sequence: TGCAGTGCTAGAGATCCCCTGGGACAGGGCCAGTTCTTC.

V is TRBV5-6 and J is TRBJ2-5; D unresolved. Deletions cut 3 bases from V and 5 bases from J, with 11 bases between. Germline V gene sequence: CDR1 SGHDT, CDR2 YYEEEE. There are 13 residues in the CDR3. The CDR3 is CASSSEPPETQYF. CDR3 in DNA: TGTGCCAGCAGCTCTGAGCCCCCCGAGACCCAGTACTTC.

This clonotype was seen only a few times. The chain joins TRBV6-4 to TRBJ2-1, with 9 positions matching TRBD2. The CDR3 consists of 15 residues. Germline trimming cut 2 bases from V and 3 bases from J; bases unmatched to any gene: 2. CDR1 and CDR2 (germline): MRHNA, SNTAGT. Written as DNA, the CDR3 is TGTGCCAGCAGTGACGGCGGGGGGGGCTACAATGAGCAGTTCTTC. Protein sequence: CASSDGGGGYNEQFF.

This clonotype has a handful of counts. The V gene is TRBV4-1, the J gene TRBJ2-1; TRBD2 matches 10 bases. The CDR3 consists of 15 residues. Germline CDR1 is MGHRA and CDR2 is YSYEKL. The trim removed 0 bases at V and 9 bases at J, leaving 5 bases unmatched. The CDR3 spells CASSQEQRGGTEQFF. For the CDR3, the DNA is TGCGCCAGCAGCCAAGAACAGCGGGGGGGTACTGAGCAGTTCTTC.

There are a few counts of this clonotype. The V call is TRBV12-3 or TRBV12-4, the J call TRBJ2-1, with a possible D match to TRBD1 (6 bases). Deletions cut 5 bases from V and 3 bases from J, with 11 bases between. There are 14 residues in the CDR3. CDR3 in amino acids: CASSPPGHYNEQFF. The CDR3 bases are TGTGCCAGCAGTCCCCCGGGACACTACAATGAGCAGTTCTTC.

Concerning this clonotype itself: It may be a read error: a sequence one base away is much more abundant. This sequence joins TRBV7-2 and TRBJ2-2; the D call may be TRBD1 or TRBD2 (5 bases each). The germline V gene has CDR1 SGHTA and CDR2 FQGNSA. The CDR3 totals 15 residues. V lost 6 bases and J 5 bases, leaving 16 bases between the germline ends. DNA for the CDR3: TGTGCCAGCAGTTTAACGAGGGGCCGGACCGGGGAGCTGTTTTTT. Translating gives CASSLTRGRTGELFF.

This clonotype showed up just a few times. V and J are TRBV6-2 or TRBV6-3 and TRBJ1-2; D perhaps matches TRBD1 (6 bases). Germline loops: CDR1 MNHEY, CDR2 SVGEGT. V lost 8 bases, J lost 6 bases, and 19 bases lay in between. The CDR3 consists of 14 residues. This CDR3 reads CASFRTGTLHGYTF. As DNA, the CDR3 is TGTGCCAGCTTCAGGACCGGGACACTACATGGCTACACCTTC.

This clonotype was counted only a few times. This chain uses TRBV2 with TRBJ2-1; no reliable D call. Germline-derived CDR1 and CDR2 are SNHLY and FYNNEI. V dropped 8 bases and J dropped 5 bases, with 7 bases sitting between them. The CDR3 totals 11 residues. The CDR3 region is CASAENNEQFF. CDR3 in DNA: TGTGCCAGCGCCGAAAACAATGAGCAGTTCTTC. Combining the CDR3 with reference TRBV2 and TRBJ2-1 gives the whole variable domain EPEVTQTPSHQVTQMGQEVILRCVPISNHLYFYWYRQILGQKVEFLVSFYNNEISEKSEIFDDQFSVERPDGSNFTLKIRSTKLEDSAMYFCASAENNEQFFGPGTRLTVL.

In regard to this clonotype: Relative to the germline gene, one junction end is altered; a read error may explain this. The genes are TRBV7-9 and TRBJ2-3; 8 nucleotides match TRBD2. Germline V gene data show CDR1 as SEHNR and CDR2 as FQNEAQ (reference sequence). The CDR3 has 15 residues. CDR3 coding DNA: TGTGTCAGCAGCTTAGCGGGGCGGGGGTCAGATACGCAGTATTTT. This gives the protein CVSSLAGRGSDTQYF.

The chain has TRBV20-1 and TRBJ2-3, with D perhaps assigned TRBD1 or TRBD2 (5 bases each). This CDR3 has 14 residues. V lost 5 bases, J lost 4 bases, and 16 bases lay in between. Germline V gives CDR1 DFQATT, CDR2 SNEGSKA (reference sequence). The CDR3 coding sequence is TGCAGTGCTCCCGGGGACCCTTTGGCAGATACGCAGTATTTT. Translation gives CSAPGDPLADTQYF.

This chain uses TRBV7-6 with TRBJ2-5; TRBD2 matches 7 bases. The DNA matches TRBJ2-7 better at its end, which makes the J call doubtful. The CDR3 has 15 amino acids. CDR1 and CDR2 from the germline V gene are SGHVS and FNYEAQ. The chain's CDR3 is CASSLDLAAKGEQYF. The CDR3 DNA reads TGTGCCAGCAGCTTAGATCTAGCGGCAAAGGGCGAGCAGTACTTC.

This clonotype was seen a handful of times. The chain employs TRBV20-1 and TRBJ1-2; D may be TRBD1 (5 bases). Germline V gene sequence: CDR1 DFQATT, CDR2 SNEGSKA (reference sequence). The CDR3 has 15 amino acids. V lost 2 bases to trimming and J lost 6 bases, with 19 bases between them. The CDR3 DNA follows: TGCAGTGCTAGACCGCGGGACCCATTTGGGGATGGCTACACCTTC. Amino acid sequence: CSARPRDPFGDGYTF.